The rows below give T cell receptor beta chains drawn from one sample of a study of T-cell reconstitution after alpha-beta-depleted transplantation in children. Each CDR3 protein is one row after TCRdb ran MiXCR on the PCR reads. The sample comprises about 690,000 distinct CDR3 sequences, around 16% of which are singletons, and about 1.1% rests with the top ten. The source was PBMCs from the stem cell graft donor, collected from the stem cell graft. Source of these receptors: a human donor who donated a stem cell graft to a child with acute myeloid leukemia. CDR3s include the opening cysteine and the closing phenylalanine or tryptophan. A D gene is named only where the DNA matches it firmly. Rows may omit the clone size; those that give it use once, few, many or a size class.

CDR3aa,CDR3nt,d_gene,v_gene,abundance,j_gene
CATSRGIPDSPLHF,TGTGCCACCAGCAGAGGGATTCCAGATTCACCCCTCCACTTT,-,TRBV15,many,TRBJ1-6
CASTRGGPPNTGELFF,TGCGCCAGCACTCGGGGGGGGCCTCCGAACACCGGGGAGCTGTTTTTT,TRBD2,TRBV5-1,few,TRBJ2-2
CSGNTDRVNEQFF,TGCAGCGGAAATACGGACAGGGTCAATGAGCAGTTCTTC,TRBD1,TRBV29-1,many,TRBJ2-1
CASTTTDRGQEGYTF,TGTGCCAGCACAACCACGGACAGGGGGCAAGAAGGCTACACCTTC,TRBD1,TRBV7-9,few,TRBJ1-2
CATSGGHTGYEQYF,TGTGCCACCAGCGGGGGACATACGGGCTACGAGCAGTACTTC,-,TRBV15,many,TRBJ2-7
CASSFNRGVFTEAFF,TGTGCCAGCAGCTTCAACAGGGGAGTATTCACTGAAGCTTTCTTT,TRBD1,TRBV7-9,-,TRBJ1-1
CASSPSGGQPQHF,TGTGCCAGCAGCCCTTCTGGGGGTCAGCCCCAGCATTTT,-,TRBV13,few,TRBJ1-5
CASSPPRGRTEAFF,TGTGCCAGCAGCCCCCCCAGGGGGCGAACTGAAGCTTTCTTT,TRBD1,TRBV7-9,many,TRBJ1-1
CAISEKGGPKNTEAFF,TGTGCCATCAGTGAGAAGGGGGGGCCGAAGAACACTGAAGCTTTCTTT,-,TRBV10-3,many,TRBJ1-1
CASRGTGGSYNEQFF,TGTGCCAGCAGAGGGACAGGGGGCTCCTACAATGAGCAGTTCTTC,TRBD1,TRBV25-1,many,TRBJ2-1
CASSRASGGDEQYF,TGTGCCAGCAGCCGGGCTAGCGGGGGTGACGAGCAGTACTTC,TRBD2,TRBV3-1,-,TRBJ2-7
CASRMGETQYF,TGTGCCAGCAGGATGGGGGAGACCCAGTACTTC,-,TRBV7-9,few,TRBJ2-5
CASKRSGTDFSGANVLTF,TGTGCCAGCAAGAGATCCGGGACAGATTTCTCTGGGGCCAACGTCCTGACTTTC,TRBD1,TRBV5-6,few,TRBJ2-6
CASSKTVTPGTDFQGYTF,TGCGCCAGCAGCAAGACCGTGACCCCCGGGACAGACTTTCAAGGCTACACCTTC,TRBD1,TRBV4-3,-,TRBJ1-2
CASSSPGQVPYGYTF,TGTGCCAGCAGTTCCCCGGGACAGGTCCCTTATGGCTACACCTTC,TRBD1,TRBV6-5,many,TRBJ1-2
CSASGTVLANYGYTF,TGCAGTGCCTCCGGAACAGTTTTAGCTAACTATGGCTACACCTTC,-,TRBV20-1,many,TRBJ1-2
CSAIQGDKNIQYF,TGCAGTGCTATACAGGGGGACAAAAACATTCAGTACTTC,TRBD1,TRBV20-1,many,TRBJ2-4
CAISSTGGEANYGYTF,TGTGCCATCAGCTCGACAGGGGGGGAAGCTAACTATGGCTACACCTTC,TRBD1,TRBV10-3,many,TRBJ1-2
CSARDLKGASYEQYF,TGCAGTGCTAGAGATCTTAAAGGGGCGTCCTACGAGCAGTACTTC,-,TRBV20-1,-,TRBJ2-7
CSAQTPENEKLFF,TGCAGCGCTCAAACCCCGGAAAACGAAAAACTGTTTTTT,-,TRBV29-1,many,TRBJ1-4
CSARSLTGPSTDTQYF,TGCAGTGCTAGATCACTGACAGGGCCTAGCACAGATACGCAGTATTTT,TRBD1,TRBV20-1,many,TRBJ2-3
CSARDRASYEQYF,TGCAGTGCTAGAGACAGGGCCTCCTACGAGCAGTACTTC,-,TRBV20-1,many,TRBJ2-7
CASSLSASGVSYEQYF,TGTGCCAGCAGCTTGTCAGCTAGCGGAGTCTCCTACGAGCAGTACTTC,TRBD2,TRBV5-4,many,TRBJ2-7
CSVEDGQGGPTEAFF,TGCAGCGTTGAAGACGGCCAGGGGGGTCCTACTGAAGCTTTCTTT,TRBD1,TRBV29-1,many,TRBJ1-1
CSVEDRRGTEAFF,TGCAGCGTTGAAGATCGGCGAGGCACTGAAGCTTTCTTT,-,TRBV29-1,many,TRBJ1-1
CASSFSLGADQETQYF,TGTGCCAGCTCCTTTAGCCTGGGGGCGGATCAAGAGACCCAGTACTTC,-,TRBV7-2,-,TRBJ2-5
CASSLPGTGGQETQYF,TGTGCCAGCAGCTTACCCGGGACAGGGGGCCAAGAGACCCAGTACTTC,TRBD1,TRBV7-3,-,TRBJ2-5
CASSPGTLLWETQYF,TGTGCCAGCAGCCCTGGGACTCTTTTGTGGGAGACCCAGTACTTC,-,TRBV28,few,TRBJ2-5
CASSLTGVSTDTQYF,TGTGCCAGCAGTTTGACCGGCGTTAGCACAGATACGCAGTATTTT,-,TRBV28,-,TRBJ2-3
CASSSLGQGSEQYF,TGTGCCAGCAGTTCGTTGGGACAGGGAAGCGAGCAGTACTTC,TRBD1,TRBV27,many,TRBJ2-7
CASSTAGGDGYTF,TGTGCCAGCAGCACCGCCGGCGGGGATGGCTACACCTTC,-,TRBV7-9,few,TRBJ1-2
CASSLGTGYGNEQFF,TGTGCCAGCAGCTTGGGGACAGGGTACGGGAATGAGCAGTTCTTC,TRBD1,TRBV5-6,many,TRBJ2-1
CSARGGLVSTDTQYF,TGCAGTGCTAGGGGGGGGCTGGTTTCCACAGATACGCAGTATTTT,-,TRBV20-1,-,TRBJ2-3
CASSLAGDLSGNTIYF,TGTGCCAGCAGCCTGGCGGGGGACCTCTCTGGAAACACCATATATTTT,-,TRBV7-2,once,TRBJ1-3
CATSDPTHNEQFF,TGTGCCACCAGTGATCCCACCCACAATGAGCAGTTCTTC,-,TRBV24-1,many,TRBJ2-1
CSVPGQRLNTEAFF,TGCAGCGTCCCCGGACAGCGATTGAACACTGAAGCTTTCTTT,-,TRBV29-1,few,TRBJ1-1
CSARRAGTIEQYF,TGCAGTGCTAGACGGGCCGGGACAATCGAGCAGTACTTC,-,TRBV20-1,many,TRBJ2-7
CSALSTGTGTYEQYF,TGCAGTGCTCTTTCCACCGGGACCGGGACCTACGAGCAGTACTTC,-,TRBV20-1,many,TRBJ2-7
CASSFREPGERFF,TGTGCCAGCAGTTTTCGAGAACCCGGGGAGCGGTTTTTT,-,TRBV12-3/TRBV12-4,once,TRBJ2-2
CASSYSPNSPLHF,TGTGCCAGCAGTTACTCCCCTAATTCACCCCTCCACTTT,-,TRBV6-5,-,TRBJ1-6